These 27 T cell receptor beta chains came from one sample sequenced in a study of cytotoxic CD8 clonotypes in ibrutinib-treated CLL. Libraries were prepared by immunoSEQ multiplex PCR; TCRdb keeps only in-frame clonotypes and omits some of them. The sample contains approximately 350,000 clones, 67% of which appear only once. Sequenced here: PBMCs, sampled after 36 months of ibrutinib treatment. The receptors stem from a human donor with chronic lymphocytic leukemia.

This rearrangement joins TRBV25-1 to TRBJ1-3; no firm D call. Trimming stripped 7 bases from V and 4 bases from J, with 8 bases between. Germline V CDR1 and CDR2: MGHDK, SYGVNS. The CDR3 consists of 12 residues. In DNA, the CDR3 is TGTGCCAGCAACGCGGGCGGAAACACCATATATTTT. This gives the protein CASNAGGNTIYF.

V and J are TRBV18 and TRBJ2-6; D gene ambiguous. This CDR3 spans 15 amino acids. Trimming took off 9 bases at V and 2 bases at J, with 14 bases between the two ends. CDR1 and CDR2 (germline): KGHSH, LQKENI. The CDR3 DNA follows: TGTGCCAGTCATCCCCCCTCGACTGGGGCCAACGTCCTGACTTTC. Translation gives CASHPPSTGANVLTF.

This chain uses TRBV9 with TRBJ2-1; 10 bases line up with TRBD2. V shed 3 bases, J shed 7 bases, and the junction held 7 bases outside the gene matches. CDR1 and CDR2 (germline): SGDLS, YYNGEE. CDR3 length: 15 amino acids. For the CDR3, the DNA is TGTGCCAGCAGCGCAGCGGGGGGGCTTTCGAATGAGCAGTTCTTC. It encodes CASSAAGGLSNEQFF.

The V gene is TRBV7-2, the J gene TRBJ2-2, with D perhaps TRBD2 (6 bases). Germline loops: CDR1 SGHTA, CDR2 FQGNSA. The CDR3 totals 16 residues. V lost 4 bases and J lost 5, with 17 bases in between. The CDR3 loop is CASSWVSGRGTGELFF. CDR3 sequence (DNA): TGTGCCAGCAGCTGGGTGTCGGGCCGGGGGACCGGGGAGCTGTTTTTT.

This clone was seen once. The V and J genes are TRBV19 and TRBJ2-1; 10 bases align to TRBD1. V shed 10 bases and J 2 bases; nucleotides not matched to a gene: 5. This CDR3 has 14 amino acids. The germline gives CDR1 LNHDA, CDR2 SQIVND (reference sequence). The CDR3 sequence: CAITTGGAYNEQFF. The CDR3, as DNA: TGTGCCATCACGACAGGGGGCGCCTACAATGAGCAGTTCTTC.

The gene calls are TRBV7-2 and TRBJ2-7; D gene uncertain. CDR1 is SGHTA and CDR2 is FQGNSA in the germline V gene. Deletions cut 5 bases from V and 4 bases from J, with 12 bases between. The CDR3 loop spans 13 amino acids. CDR3 DNA sequence: TGTGCCAGCAGCGGGTCCCCCCCATACGAGCAGTACTTC. Its translation: CASSGSPPYEQYF.

This chain connects TRBV6-5 to TRBJ1-6; 11 bases are shared with TRBD1. CDR1 MNHEY and CDR2 SVGAGI come from the germline V gene. The V segment lost 6 bases and the J segment 9 bases; nucleotides outside the gene matches: 7. This CDR3 region has 15 residues. The CDR3 protein is CASRPRTGGGSPLHF. The CDR3 DNA follows: TGTGCCAGCAGGCCCCGGACAGGGGGCGGTTCACCCCTCCACTTT.

The chain carries TRBV29-1 and TRBJ2-1; 14 bases are a match to TRBD2. Germline V gene data show CDR1 as SQVTM and CDR2 as ANQGSEA. The CDR3 has 14 residues. V gave up 7 bases and J gave up 7 bases; unmatched junction bases: 6. The CDR3 reads CSADGTSGSNEQFF. In DNA, the CDR3 is TGCAGCGCCGATGGGACTAGCGGGAGTAATGAGCAGTTCTTC.

This chain links TRBV6-1 with TRBJ1-2; 10 nucleotides align to TRBD1. Germline CDR1 MNHNS, CDR2 SASEGT. The CDR3 loop spans 13 amino acids. Trimming removed 6 bases from V and 6 bases from J; junction bases left unmatched: 4. This chain's CDR3 is CASRDRGRNGYTF. In DNA, the CDR3 is TGTGCCAGCAGGGACAGGGGGAGGAATGGCTACACCTTC.

The CDR3 DNA sequence: TGTGCCAGCAGTTTATTAGGGGCAGGGGTCGAGACCCAGTACTTC. Amino acid sequence: CASSLLGAGVETQYF. The chain is built from TRBV27 and TRBJ2-5, with D perhaps TRBD1 (6 bases). CDR1 is MNHEY, CDR2 SMNVEV, per germline (reference sequence). Trimming removed 1 base at V and 5 bases at J, with 14 bases between. The CDR3 extends over 15 amino acids.

This chain connects TRBV7-9 to TRBJ2-6; a possible D gene is TRBD1 (5 bases). The CDR3 runs 14 residues. The germline gives CDR1 SEHNR, CDR2 FQNEAQ (reference sequence). With 5 bases removed from V and 4 bases from J, the gap between germline ends came to 9 bases. CDR3 nucleotide sequence: TGTGCCAGCAGCAGATGGACAGGGGCCAACGTCCTGACTTTC. Protein: CASSRWTGANVLTF.

This clone was observed once. The rearrangement uses TRBV28 and TRBJ1-4, with D uncertain. CDR1 MDHEN and CDR2 SYDVKM come from the germline V gene. V lost 3 bases and J lost 0, with 11 bases in between. There are 16 residues in the CDR3. The CDR3 DNA reads as TGTGCCAGCAGTTTCTACGGCGCCGCAACTAATGAAAAACTGTTTTTT. It translates to CASSFYGAATNEKLFF.

The gene calls are TRBV6-1 and TRBJ1-5, with D perhaps matching TRBD1 (5 bases). Deletions cut 0 bases from V and 0 bases from J, with 15 bases between. Germline-derived CDR1 and CDR2 are MNHNS and SASEGT. The CDR3 extends over 18 amino acids. The CDR3: CASSEAPRGKSSNQPQHF. The CDR3 DNA follows: TGTGCCAGCAGTGAAGCGCCCCGGGGGAAATCTAGCAATCAGCCCCAGCATTTT.

The rearrangement uses TRBV7-9 and TRBJ1-1; maybe TRBD1 (6 bases). CDR3 length: 16 amino acids. Germline CDR1 and CDR2: SEHNR and FQNEAQ (reference sequence). Trimming shortened V by 1 base and J by 1 base, and 13 bases separated the two germline ends. The DNA of the CDR3 is TGTGCCAGCAGCTTAGGTGGCGGGGGCAGGAACACTGAAGCTTTCTTT. Its protein product is CASSLGGGGRNTEAFF.

The DNA of the CDR3 is TGTGCCAGCAGCGGGCCCGGGGCTGAAGCTTTCTTT. This sequence encodes CASSGPGAEAFF. The chain joins TRBV9 to TRBJ1-1; D remains ambiguous. Trimming removed 3 bases from V and 6 bases from J, with 9 bases in between. From germline, CDR1 is SGDLS and CDR2 YYNGEE. The CDR3 covers 12 residues.

This chain links TRBV5-4 with TRBJ2-7, with 10 bases aligning to TRBD1. The V and J ends lost 4 bases and 3 bases, in that order; junction bases with no gene match: 4. Germline V gene sequence: CDR1 SGHNT, CDR2 YYREEE (reference sequence). This CDR3 contains 14 residues. The CDR3 DNA follows: TGTGCCAGCAGCGGAGGACAGGGGGTCTACGAGCAGTACTTC. Protein: CASSGGQGVYEQYF.

The rearrangement joins TRBV7-9 to TRBJ2-7; TRBD1 aligns across 9 bases. J lost 7 bases, V lost 6 bases, and 4 bases had no gene match. Germline V gene lookup returns CDR1 SEHNR and CDR2 FQNEAQ (reference sequence). The CDR3 runs 12 residues. CDR3 DNA: TGTGCCAGCAGACAGGGGGCGCGGGAGCAGTACTTC. Translation gives CASRQGAREQYF.

The rearrangement joins TRBV27 to TRBJ2-7; TRBD1 agrees at 8 bases. V was pared by 8 bases and J by 6 bases, with 9 bases of the junction left unmatched. CDR3 length: 13 amino acids. Germline assignment: CDR1 MNHEY and CDR2 SMNVEV (reference sequence). The CDR3 DNA reads TGTGCCAGCGCCTCAGGGGGCCCGGGCGAGCAGTACTTC. Amino acid sequence: CASASGGPGEQYF.

V gene TRBV2 combines with J gene TRBJ2-1; 7 nucleotides align to TRBD1. The germline V gene encodes CDR1 SNHLY and CDR2 FYNNEI. CDR3 length: 13 amino acids. J lost 6 bases, V lost 10 bases, and 9 bases had no gene match. CDR3 in DNA: TGTGCCACTTCGGGGACAGATATCAATGAGCAGTTCTTC. Protein sequence: CATSGTDINEQFF.

This sequence joins TRBV7-8 and TRBJ2-5, with unresolved D. The CDR3 has 17 amino acids. The germline V gene has CDR1 SGHVS and CDR2 FQNEAQ. V was shortened by 5 bases and J by 5 bases, with 24 bases between the two germline ends. CDR3 nucleotides: TGTGCCAGCAGCATAGACGAGGTTGGATTCCGTCGGGAGACCCAGTACTTC. Its protein is CASSIDEVGFRRETQYF. Looking up the rest from reference TRBV7-8 and TRBJ2-5 gives the full variable domain: GAGVSQSPRYKVAKRGQDVALRCDPISGHVSLFWYQQALGQGPEFLTYFQNEAQLDKSGLPSDRFFAERPEGSVSTLKIQRTQQEDSAVYLCASSIDEVGFRRETQYFGPGTRLLVL.

As for this clone: With a much larger clone just one base away, this may be a read error. The J gene is TRBJ2-7, the V gene TRBV5-6; no clear D gene. The V gene lost 2 bases and the J gene lost 2 bases, with 5 bases spanning the gap. CDR3 length: 12 amino acids. CDR1 is SGHDT, CDR2 YYEEEE, per germline. CDR3 sequence (DNA): TGTGCCAGCAGCTTTGGGCCCTACGAGCAGTACTTC. Translated, it gives CASSFGPYEQYF.

V usage is TRBV12-5 and J usage is TRBJ1-1; 8 bases are shared with TRBD1. CDR1 and CDR2 (germline): LGHNT, FRNRAP. This CDR3 is 17 amino acids long. J gave up 1 base and V 0 bases, and 7 bases lay outside the gene matches. The CDR3 loop is CASGLVPPDRANTEAFF. The CDR3 DNA follows: TGTGCTAGTGGTTTGGTACCCCCGGACAGGGCGAACACTGAAGCTTTCTTT. Full variable domain (remainder filled in from reference TRBV12-5 and TRBJ1-1): DARVTQTPRHKVTEMGQEVTMRCQPILGHNTVFWYRQTMMQGLELLAYFRNRAPLDDSGMPKDRFSAEMPDATLATLKIQPSEPRDSAVYFCASGLVPPDRANTEAFFGQGTRLTVV.

V is TRBV7-3 and J is TRBJ2-7; 8 bases fit TRBD1. Germline trimming cut 1 base from V and 6 bases from J; bases unmatched to any gene: 5. Germline CDR1 is SGHTA and CDR2 is FQGTGA. The CDR3 contains 14 residues. The CDR3 here is CASSLRRTGGEQYF. The DNA for the CDR3 is TGTGCCAGCAGCTTAAGAAGAACAGGGGGCGAGCAGTACTTC.

This chain connects TRBV5-4 to TRBJ2-3, with 10 bases identical to TRBD2. Germline-derived CDR1 and CDR2 are SGHNT and YYREEE (reference sequence). V shed 0 bases, J shed 5 bases, and the junction held 6 bases outside the gene matches. The CDR3 totals 16 residues. The CDR3: CASSLGLAGEIDTQYF. In DNA, the CDR3 is TGTGCCAGCAGCTTGGGGCTAGCGGGAGAGATAGATACGCAGTATTTT.

The rearrangement uses TRBV4-1 and TRBJ2-3; 7 positions match TRBD2. The CDR3 is 16 residues long. Germline V lookup: CDR1 MGHRA, CDR2 YSYEKL. Trimming took 2 bases from V and 2 from J; bases not matched to a gene: 7. CDR3 DNA sequence: TGCGCCAGCAGCCAATTACCGGGACTACACACAGATACGCAGTATTTT. Translating it yields CASSQLPGLHTDTQYF.

The chain carries TRBV7-8 and TRBJ2-5; TRBD2 aligns across 7 bases. The germline gives CDR1 SGHVS, CDR2 FQNEAQ. Germline trimming cut 4 bases from V and 2 bases from J; bases unmatched to any gene: 1. The length of the CDR3 is 13 residues. CDR3: CASSSGLQETQYF. CDR3 sequence (DNA): TGTGCCAGCAGCTCGGGACTACAAGAGACCCAGTACTTC. Full variable domain (rest looked up from reference TRBV7-8 and TRBJ2-5): GAGVSQSPRYKVAKRGQDVALRCDPISGHVSLFWYQQALGQGPEFLTYFQNEAQLDKSGLPSDRFFAERPEGSVSTLKIQRTQQEDSAVYLCASSSGLQETQYFGPGTRLLVL.

In this sample, this clone turned up a few times. This chain uses TRBV2 with TRBJ1-1; unclear D gene. The germline V gene has CDR1 SNHLY and CDR2 FYNNEI. V lost 6 bases to trimming and J lost 4 bases, with 12 bases between them. This CDR3 region has 13 residues. The DNA for the CDR3 is TGTGCCAGCAGGGCCGGGTGGGCCACTGAAGCTTTCTTT. Encoded protein: CASRAGWATEAFF.